The 27 T cell receptor beta chains in this list originate from one sample, sequenced in a study of blood T cell repertoires in COVID-19. Profiling relied on immunoSEQ multiplex PCR, and the TCRdb table lists in-frame clones only, not all of them. The data show about 59,000 clones, roughly 70% seen once. The source material was peripheral blood. Receptors were obtained from a woman in her sixties or seventies with acute or convalescent COVID-19.

The gene calls are TRBV12-5 and TRBJ2-5; D call uncertain. Germline V gene sequence: CDR1 LGHNT, CDR2 FRNRAP. The CDR3 consists of 11 residues. V was clipped by 7 bases and J by 4 bases, with 7 bases between them. CDR3 nucleotide sequence: TGTGCTAGTGCCCCGAGAGAGACCCAGTACTTC. Translation gives CASAPRETQYF.

The chain uses TRBV3-1 (or the pseudogene TRBV3-2) and TRBJ1-3, with D possibly matching TRBD1 (5 bases). Trimming cost V 2 bases and J 4 bases, with 12 bases left between them. The CDR3 is made up of 15 amino acids. CDR1 LGHDT and CDR2 YNNKEL come from the germline V gene (reference sequence). CDR3 coding DNA: TGTGCCAGCAGCCAACCTCAGGGTGGGGGAAACACCATATATTTT. Translated: CASSQPQGGGNTIYF.

This chain links TRBV14 with TRBJ2-3, with D tentatively TRBD2 (7 bases). The V and J ends lost 3 bases and 6 bases respectively, with 19 bases between them. This CDR3 is built from 16 residues. Per germline, CDR1 SGHDN and CDR2 FVKESK. The CDR3 DNA follows: TGTGCCAGCAGCCAGCTCGCGGGGGACACTCCGGATACGCAGTATTTT. Its translation: CASSQLAGDTPDTQYF.

This clone appeared a single time. This sequence joins TRBV30 and TRBJ2-7; D remains unclear. The germline V and J ends were trimmed by 7 bases and 0 bases, with 13 bases remaining between them. Per the germline V gene, CDR1 is GTSNPN and CDR2 is SVGIG (reference sequence). This CDR3 is built from 13 residues. CDR3 protein: CASRSHSSYEQYF. The CDR3 DNA sequence: TGTGCCTCGCGATCGCATAGCTCCTACGAGCAGTACTTC. Looking up the rest from reference TRBV30 and TRBJ2-7 gives the full variable domain: SQTIHQWPATLVQPVGSPLSLECTVEGTSNPNLYWYRQAAGRGLQLLFYSVGIGQISSEVPQNLSASRPQDRQFILSSKKLLLSDSGFYLCASRSHSSYEQYFGPGTRLTVT.

The chain has TRBV19 and TRBJ1-2; TRBD1 matches at 7 bases. This CDR3 has 14 amino acids. Germline CDR1 LNHDA, CDR2 SQIVND (reference sequence). J was trimmed by 4 bases and V by 5 bases; bases with no gene match: 7. The chain's CDR3 is CASSSNRGLYGYTF. CDR3 bases: TGTGCCAGTAGTTCCAACAGGGGCCTCTATGGCTACACCTTC.

As concerns this clone: An end of the junction does not agree with germline; a read error may underlie this. The same CDR3 is also encoded by other DNA sequences in this sample. The chain recombines TRBV5-6 with TRBJ1-3; perhaps TRBD1 as D (5 bases). This CDR3 spans 16 amino acids. Germline CDR1 reads SGHDT; CDR2 reads YYEEEE. As DNA, the CDR3 is TGTGCCAGCAGTTTGGGACTGTGGAACTCTGGAAACACCATATATTTT. As protein: CASSLGLWNSGNTIYF.

The chain couples TRBV7-3 to TRBJ1-1; 8 bases match TRBD1. V gave up 6 bases and J gave up 6 bases; unmatched junction bases: 15. The CDR3 length is 16 residues. Germline CDR1 SGHTA, CDR2 FQGTGA. The CDR3 is CASSSGTGPRSAEAFF. For the CDR3, the DNA is TGTGCCAGCAGTTCCGGGACAGGACCCCGAAGCGCTGAAGCTTTCTTT.

The V gene is TRBV19, the J gene TRBJ1-6, with a tentative D call TRBD1 (5 bases). The germline gives CDR1 LNHDA, CDR2 SQIVND (reference sequence). V lost 3 bases to trimming and J lost 6 bases, with 9 bases between them. This CDR3 region has 14 residues. The CDR3 nucleotides are TGTGCCAGTAGTATTAGGGACTCTAATTCACCCCTCCACTTT. Protein: CASSIRDSNSPLHF.

The CDR3 DNA sequence: TGTGCCACCAGCAGGCAACAGGGGAGCAACGAGCAGTACGTC. This sequence encodes CATSRQQGSNEQYV. J is TRBJ2-7 and V is TRBV15, with 7 positions matching TRBD1. Trimming removed 3 bases from V and 5 bases from J; junction bases left unmatched: 7. The CDR3 has 14 residues. Germline-derived CDR1 and CDR2 are LNHNV and YYDKDF (reference sequence).

V and J are TRBV4-1 and TRBJ1-3; 9 nucleotides align to TRBD1. The CDR3 covers 15 residues. The V and J ends lost 3 bases and 3 bases, in that order; junction bases with no gene match: 3. CDR1 is MGHRA, CDR2 YSYEKL, per germline. The CDR3 sequence is CASSQPGQGGNTIYF. DNA of the CDR3: TGCGCCAGCAGCCAGCCGGGACAGGGTGGAAACACCATATATTTT.

In DNA, the CDR3 is TGTGCCAGCAGCTTTAAGGGACTAATCACAGATACGCAGTATTTT. Protein: CASSFKGLITDTQYF. The chain is built from TRBV7-2 and TRBJ2-3, with 7 bases fitting TRBD2. This CDR3 is 15 amino acids long. V shed 3 bases, J shed 2 bases, and the junction held 5 bases outside the gene matches. Germline CDR1 SGHTA, CDR2 FQGNSA.

The V and J genes are TRBV5-1 and TRBJ2-5; 7 bases fit TRBD1. The germline V gene has CDR1 SGHRS and CDR2 YFSETQ. The CDR3 sequence is 15 residues long. Losses at the gene ends were 2 bases for V and 1 base for J; bases not matched to a gene: 5. CDR3: CASSLGTAFQETQYF. CDR3 nucleotides: TGCGCCAGCAGCTTAGGGACAGCGTTCCAAGAGACCCAGTACTTC.

There are a few counts of this clone. V is TRBV27 and J is TRBJ1-5, with unresolved D. CDR1 and CDR2 from the germline V gene are MNHEY and SMNVEV (reference sequence). Trimming took off 2 bases at V and 6 bases at J, with 11 bases between the two ends. CDR3 size: 14 residues. Written as DNA, the CDR3 is TGTGCCAGCAGTTTACGGGGAGGGTTTCAGCCCCAGCATTTT. It encodes CASSLRGGFQPQHF.

This chain uses TRBV30 with TRBJ1-6; no firm D call. The CDR3 sequence is 13 residues long. The germline V gene has CDR1 GTSNPN and CDR2 SVGIG (reference sequence). The V end lost 4 bases, the J end lost 6 bases, and 10 bases lay between the germline ends. The CDR3 nucleotides are TGTGCCTGGATTGGGCAGCTTAATTCACCCCTCCACTTT. It translates to CAWIGQLNSPLHF. Full variable domain (remainder filled in from reference TRBV30 and TRBJ1-6): SQTIHQWPATLVQPVGSPLSLECTVEGTSNPNLYWYRQAAGRGLQLLFYSVGIGQISSEVPQNLSASRPQDRQFILSSKKLLLSDSGFYLCAWIGQLNSPLHFGNGTRLTVT.

This clone was detected only a few times. The rearrangement uses TRBV9 and TRBJ2-3; D unclear. Per germline, CDR1 SGDLS and CDR2 YYNGEE. This CDR3 is built from 16 residues. V lost 0 bases, J lost 2 bases, and 13 bases lay in between. The CDR3 loop reads CASSVGDQSNTDTQYF. As DNA, the CDR3 is TGTGCCAGCAGCGTAGGAGATCAATCCAACACAGATACGCAGTATTTT. The full variable domain, rest sourced from reference TRBV9 and TRBJ2-3, is DSGVTQTPKHLITATGQRVTLRCSPRSGDLSVYWYQQSLDQGLQFLIQYYNGEERAKGNILERFSAQQFPDLHSELNLSSLELGDSALYFCASSVGDQSNTDTQYFGPGTRLTVL.

The chain is built from TRBV6-5 and TRBJ1-1; TRBD1 aligns across 8 bases. The CDR3 totals 15 residues. With 4 bases clipped from V and 3 bases from J, the junction kept 7 bases outside the gene matches. CDR1 and CDR2 (germline): MNHEY, SVGAGI. The CDR3 coding sequence is TGTGCCAGCAGTTCGTCGACAGGGGTTTACACTGAAGCTTTCTTT. Residues: CASSSSTGVYTEAFF.

This chain links TRBV7-8 with TRBJ1-2; the match to TRBD1 covers 7 bases. Germline V gene sequence: CDR1 SGHVS, CDR2 FQNEAQ. This CDR3 is 14 amino acids long. V was pared by 5 bases and J by 4 bases, with 7 bases of the junction left unmatched. The chain's CDR3 is CASSRGTGAYGYTF. In DNA, the CDR3 is TGTGCCAGCAGCCGAGGTACAGGGGCCTATGGCTACACCTTC. Variable domain in full (rest from reference TRBV7-8 and TRBJ1-2): GAGVSQSPRYKVAKRGQDVALRCDPISGHVSLFWYQQALGQGPEFLTYFQNEAQLDKSGLPSDRFFAERPEGSVSTLKIQRTQQEDSAVYLCASSRGTGAYGYTFGSGTRLTVV.

J is TRBJ2-5 and V is TRBV13; D not resolved. This CDR3 region has 12 residues. Per germline, CDR1 PRHDT and CDR2 FYEKMQ (reference sequence). The V end was cut by 0 bases, the J end by 6 bases, with 5 bases between. This chain's CDR3 is CASSLGAKTQYF. The CDR3 nucleotides read TGTGCCAGCAGCTTAGGAGCAAAGACCCAGTACTTC.

This clone was seen a few times. The V gene is TRBV15, the J gene TRBJ1-3; D unresolved. V dropped 0 bases and J dropped 0 bases, with 6 bases sitting between them. Germline V CDR1 and CDR2: LNHNV, YYDKDF (reference sequence). CDR3 length equals 15 residues. CDR3: CATSRELSSGNTIYF. The CDR3 DNA reads TGTGCCACCAGCAGAGAACTGAGCTCTGGAAACACCATATATTTT. Filled out from reference TRBV15 and TRBJ1-3, the complete variable domain reads DAMVIQNPRYQVTQFGKPVTLSCSQTLNHNVMYWYQQKSSQAPKLLFHYYDKDFNNEADTPDNFQSRRPNTSFCFLDIRSPGLGDTAMYLCATSRELSSGNTIYFGEGSWLTVV.

V and J are TRBV7-9 and TRBJ2-7; D ambiguous. Looked up from germline, CDR1 is SEHNR and CDR2 is FQNEAQ (reference sequence). The CDR3 has 12 residues. V dropped 5 bases and J dropped 2 bases, with 7 bases sitting between them. The CDR3 DNA reads TGTGCCAGCAGCCCCGTAGCCTACGAGCAGTACGTC. Residues: CASSPVAYEQYV.

The V and J genes are TRBV6-6 and TRBJ1-1; 8 bases map to TRBD1. The CDR3 is 15 residues long. Germline V gene lookup returns CDR1 MNHNY and CDR2 SVGAGI (reference sequence). The V and J ends lost 8 bases and 1 base, in that order; junction bases with no gene match: 9. CDR3: CASGARGRSNTEAFF. Here the CDR3 DNA reads TGTGCCAGCGGGGCCAGGGGGCGTTCGAACACTGAAGCTTTCTTT.

This rearrangement joins TRBV7-3 to TRBJ1-2, with a tentative D call TRBD1 (5 bases). The V gene lost 5 bases and the J gene lost 8 bases, with 21 bases spanning the gap. Per the germline V gene, CDR1 is SGHTA and CDR2 is FQGTGA. The CDR3 is 15 residues long. CDR3 nucleotides: TGTGCCAGCAGCCCTACCGGGGGAGTTACGGGGGGCTACACCTTC. As protein: CASSPTGGVTGGYTF.

The rearrangement uses TRBV18 and TRBJ1-6, with D tentatively TRBD1 (6 bases). This CDR3 contains 14 residues. CDR1 KGHSH and CDR2 LQKENI come from the germline V gene. Trimming shortened V by 2 bases and J by 14 bases, and 16 bases separated the two germline ends. The CDR3 region is CASSPRQDDGALHF. The CDR3 DNA is TGTGCCAGCTCACCAAGACAGGACGATGGGGCCCTCCACTTT.

The CDR3 bases are TGTGCCAGCAGCTTGGTGGGCGGGGGCCACAATGAGCAGTTCTTC. Amino acids: CASSLVGGGHNEQFF. This chain connects TRBV5-5 to TRBJ2-1; D possibly corresponds to TRBD2 (7 bases). This CDR3 is 15 amino acids long. Germline values: CDR1 SGHKS, CDR2 YYEKEE (reference sequence). Trimming removed 0 bases from V and 5 bases from J, with 12 bases in between. The full variable domain, completed using reference TRBV5-5 and TRBJ2-1, is DAGVTQSPTHLIKTRGQQVTLRCSPISGHKSVSWYQQVLGQGPQFIFQYYEKEERGRGNFPDRFSARQFPNYSSELNVNALLLGDSALYLCASSLVGGGHNEQFFGPGTRLTVL.

This clone appeared a few times. The chain's CDR3 is CASSLAAISGNTIYF. CDR3 bases: TGTGCCAGCAGCTTAGCAGCGATCTCTGGAAACACCATATATTTT. The rearrangement links TRBV7-9 to TRBJ1-3; D remains unclear. V was trimmed by 0 bases and J by 0 bases, leaving 6 bases between them. This CDR3 is 15 amino acids long. CDR1 and CDR2 from the germline V gene are SEHNR and FQNEAQ (reference sequence). Looking up the rest from reference TRBV7-9 and TRBJ1-3 gives the full variable domain: DTGVSQNPRHKITKRGQNVTFRCDPISEHNRLYWYRQTLGQGPEFLTYFQNEAQLEKSRLLSDRFSAERPKGSFSTLEIQRTEQGDSAMYLCASSLAAISGNTIYFGEGSWLTVV.

This chain uses TRBV7-6 with TRBJ2-1; TRBD1 matches at 10 bases. CDR1 and CDR2 (germline): SGHVS, FNYEAQ. V lost 5 bases and J lost 6; bases outside the gene matches: 7. The CDR3 contains 15 residues. Written as DNA, the CDR3 is TGTGCCAGCAGCGCGGGGACAGGGGCGCTCAATGAGCAGTTCTTC. Protein sequence: CASSAGTGALNEQFF.

The CDR3, as DNA: TGCAGTGCTAGTGGACAGTTCTACGAGCAGTACTTC. This codes for CSASGQFYEQYF. J is TRBJ2-7 and V is TRBV20-1; maybe TRBD1 (6 bases). Trimming removed 3 bases at V and 3 bases at J, with 9 bases between. The germline V gene encodes CDR1 DFQATT and CDR2 SNEGSKA (reference sequence). The CDR3 loop spans 12 amino acids.